Below are 3 T cell receptor beta chains sequenced from a single sample in a study of cytomegalovirus exposure and HLA in healthy donors. The primer mix had 60 Vbeta and 13 Jbeta primers. This table comes from immunoSEQ multiplex PCR, and its TCRdb copy is limited to in-frame clones, with some not included. The top ten clones hold 3.7% of a sample with approximately 110,000 clones, approximately 80% of them seen once. The source material was PBMCs. The receptors were gathered from a human donor in good health.

The chain couples TRBV5-1 to TRBJ2-5; D might be TRBD2 (6 bases). The CDR3 is 14 residues long. CDR1 SGHRS and CDR2 YFSETQ come from the germline V gene. V lost 2 bases and J 1 base, leaving 9 bases between the germline ends. CDR3 loop: CASSLGGSQETQYF. CDR3 coding DNA: TGCGCCAGCAGCTTAGGAGGGAGCCAAGAGACCCAGTACTTC.

V usage is TRBV9 and J usage is TRBJ2-5; maybe TRBD1 (5 bases). CDR1 is SGDLS, CDR2 YYNGEE, per germline. This CDR3 has 13 residues. The V gene lost 7 bases and the J gene lost 5 bases, with 15 bases spanning the gap. The CDR3 DNA reads TGTGCCAGCTCGACGGACATGCGGGAGACCCAGTACTTC. Translating it yields CASSTDMRETQYF.

The CDR3: CASSYKRGENTEAFF. The CDR3 nucleotides are TGTGCCAGCAGTTACAAAAGGGGCGAGAACACTGAAGCTTTCTTT. This chain joins TRBV6-5 and TRBJ1-1; perhaps TRBD1 as D (5 bases). CDR1 MNHEY and CDR2 SVGAGI come from the germline V gene. V was shortened by 2 bases and J by 1 base, with 11 bases between the two germline ends. The CDR3 is made up of 15 amino acids.